These T cell receptor beta chains were read from a single sample in a study of blood T cell repertoires in COVID-19. Using immunoSEQ multiplex PCR, the repertoire was profiled, and TCRdb retains in-frame clones only, with some absent. Among fewer than 300,000 clones listed, over 75% were seen once. Sample: peripheral blood. The receptors were gathered from a man between 45 and 60 years old with COVID-19, enrolled during active disease. Each CDR3 is given with its conserved first and last residue. A D gene is named only where the DNA matches it firmly. Part of the rows lack a size; the others show once, few, many or a class for expanded clones.

clone size	V gene	D gene	J gene	CDR3 protein	CDR3 DNA
once	TRBV30	-	TRBJ2-7	CAWKGRTGPSYEQYF	TGTGCCTGGAAAGGGAGGACAGGACCTTCCTACGAGCAGTACTTC
few	TRBV5-1	TRBD1	TRBJ1-6	CASSQDRVNNSPLHF	TGCGCCAGCAGTCAGGACAGGGTTAATAATTCACCCCTCCACTTT
-	TRBV15	TRBD1	TRBJ2-6	CATSGQQGTGANVLTF	TGTGCCACCAGCGGCCAACAGGGGACAGGGGCCAACGTCCTGACTTTC
-	TRBV3-1/TRBV3-2	TRBD2	TRBJ2-5	CASSPRLAGGRETQYF	TGTGCCAGCAGCCCCAGACTAGCGGGGGGACGAGAGACCCAGTACTTC
-	TRBV29-1	-	TRBJ2-5	CSVRSKLRETQYF	TGCAGCGTTCGGTCTAAACTGCGGGAGACCCAGTACTTC
-	TRBV28	TRBD2	TRBJ2-1	CASLLQWGGNEQFF	TGTGCCAGCTTACTTCAGTGGGGGGGCAATGAGCAGTTCTTC
once	TRBV2	TRBD2	TRBJ2-7	CASSGDSGGEYEQYF	TGTGCCAGCAGTGGGGATAGCGGGGGGGAATACGAGCAGTACTTC
-	TRBV7-2	-	TRBJ1-3	CASSHPGGLLNTIYF	TGTGCCAGCAGCCACCCGGGGGGTCTTCTTAACACCATATATTTT
once	TRBV7-8	-	TRBJ1-2	CASSLGHTNYGYTF	TGTGCCAGCAGCTTAGGACACACTAACTATGGCTACACCTTC
-	TRBV10-3	-	TRBJ2-1	CAISHRVNASNEQFF	TGTGCCATCAGCCACCGGGTCAACGCCTCTAATGAGCAGTTCTTC
-	TRBV10-3	-	TRBJ2-7	CAISEVKGGAYAEQYF	TGTGCCATCAGTGAGGTCAAAGGGGGGGCCTACGCCGAGCAGTACTTC
few	TRBV5-1	TRBD1	TRBJ2-1	CASSFPTLTGTGRINEQFF	TGCGCCAGCAGCTTCCCTACCTTAACCGGGACAGGGAGGATAAATGAGCAGTTCTTC
-	TRBV6-5	TRBD2	TRBJ2-3	CASSSSGGTDTQYF	TGTGCCAGCAGTAGTAGCGGGGGCACAGATACGCAGTATTTT
-	TRBV21-1	-	TRBJ1-6	CASSKPGGSYNSPLHF	TGTGCCAGCAGCAAGCCGGGAGGCTCCTATAATTCACCCCTCCACTTT
-	TRBV10-3	-	TRBJ1-2	CAISELQDHGYTF	TGTGCCATCAGTGAGTTACAAGATCATGGCTACACCTTC
-	TRBV6-1	TRBD2	TRBJ2-7	CASSEGGRGGALREQYF	TGTGCCAGCAGTGAAGGCGGGCGCGGGGGAGCCCTCCGCGAGCAGTACTTC
-	TRBV18	TRBD2	TRBJ2-1	CASSPKRGGHNEQFF	TGTGCCAGCTCACCAAAGCGGGGGGGGCACAATGAGCAGTTCTTC
-	TRBV27	TRBD2	TRBJ2-7	CASSPSGGASYEQYF	TGTGCCAGCAGTCCTAGCGGGGGGGCCTCCTACGAGCAGTACTTC
-	TRBV14	-	TRBJ2-7	CASSQGASFFNEQYF	TGTGCCAGCAGCCAAGGCGCAAGCTTCTTCAACGAGCAGTACTTC
-	TRBV5-1	TRBD2	TRBJ2-2	CASSPPGGLVGELFF	TGCGCCAGCAGCCCACCGGGGGGATTAGTCGGGGAGCTGTTTTTT
-	TRBV18	TRBD2	TRBJ2-7	CASSRLAGGPGEQYF	TGTGCCAGCTCACGACTAGCGGGAGGGCCTGGAGAGCAGTACTTC
-	TRBV25-1	TRBD1	TRBJ1-2	CASSPGTGGYYGYTF	TGTGCCAGCAGCCCCGGGACAGGGGGATACTATGGCTACACCTTC
-	TRBV10-3	-	TRBJ2-5	CAIGDTGLETQYF	TGTGCCATCGGAGATACAGGGTTGGAGACCCAGTACTTC
-	TRBV12-3/TRBV12-4	TRBD1	TRBJ1-1	CASSPPTGFAFF	TGTGCCAGCAGTCCCCCGACAGGGTTTGCTTTCTTT
-	TRBV5-6	-	TRBJ1-1	CASSCPRGLF	TGTGCCAGCAGCTGCCCCAGGGGTCTCTTT
-	TRBV28	TRBD1	TRBJ1-3	CASSSGTGGYGNTIYF	TGTGCCAGCAGTTCCGGGACAGGGGGTTACGGAAACACCATATATTTT
-	TRBV27	TRBD1	TRBJ1-6	CASSLAGTGYNSPLHF	TGTGCCAGCAGTTTAGCCGGGACAGGGTATAATTCACCCCTCCACTTT
-	TRBV19	-	TRBJ2-7	CASSPGKVSYEQYF	TGTGCCAGTAGTCCCGGGAAGGTTTCCTACGAGCAGTACTTC
-	TRBV25-1	-	TRBJ2-7	CASSDVQGPGGQYF	TGTGCCAGCAGTGACGTACAGGGTCCTGGGGGGCAGTACTTC
-	TRBV14	-	TRBJ1-2	CASSPQGYGYTF	TGTGCCAGCAGCCCACAGGGATATGGCTACACCTTC
-	TRBV11-2	TRBD2	TRBJ2-3	CASSQGLAGVYTQYF	TGTGCCAGCAGCCAAGGACTAGCGGGAGTATATACGCAGTATTTT
-	TRBV2	TRBD1	TRBJ2-7	CASRISPGQGVYEQYF	TGTGCCAGCAGAATATCTCCGGGACAGGGGGTTTACGAGCAGTACTTC
-	TRBV28	TRBD1	TRBJ1-2	CASTLGRGHYGYTF	TGTGCCAGCACTCTAGGCAGGGGGCACTATGGCTACACCTTC
-	TRBV3-1/TRBV3-2	TRBD1	TRBJ1-3	CASSSYHRGVGNTIYF	TGTGCCAGCAGCTCTTACCACAGGGGAGTGGGAAACACCATATATTTT